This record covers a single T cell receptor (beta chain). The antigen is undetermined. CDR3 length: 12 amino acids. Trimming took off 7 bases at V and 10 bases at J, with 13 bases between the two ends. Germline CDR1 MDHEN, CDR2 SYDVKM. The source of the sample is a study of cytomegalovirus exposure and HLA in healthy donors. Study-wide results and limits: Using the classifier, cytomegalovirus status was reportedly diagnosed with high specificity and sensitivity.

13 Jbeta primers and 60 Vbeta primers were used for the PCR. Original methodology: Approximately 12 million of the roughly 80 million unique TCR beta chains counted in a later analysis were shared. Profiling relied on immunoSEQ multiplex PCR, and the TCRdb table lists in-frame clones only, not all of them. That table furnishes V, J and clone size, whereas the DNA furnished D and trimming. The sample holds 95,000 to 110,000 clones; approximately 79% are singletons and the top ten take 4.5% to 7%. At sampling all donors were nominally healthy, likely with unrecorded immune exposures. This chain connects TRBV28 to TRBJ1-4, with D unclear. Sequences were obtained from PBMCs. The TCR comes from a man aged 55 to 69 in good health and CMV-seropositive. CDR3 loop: CASNRPGGKLFF. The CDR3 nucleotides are TGTGCCAGCAATCGACCAGGAGGAAAACTGTTTTTT.